The sample holds a few counts of the clone carrying this T cell receptor (beta chain). Its cognate antigen is unknown. This sample is drawn from a study of T cells in Graves' hyperthyroidism and ophthalmopathy. Findings and limits, study-wide: From stable hyperthyroidism, ophthalmopathy was separated by a 13 V-J model. Ophthalmopathy onset followed model prediction by a median around six months. Most clonotypes expanded in the thyroid (above 0.001) were also present in blood.

Amplification yielded TCR beta CDR3 regions, with RNA transcripts as the source. A set of HTBI primers served as the primers for a first-round RT-PCR of the TCR CDR3. One entry per CDR3 protein, called by TCRdb with MiXCR from the multiplex PCR reads. The table records 300,000 to 500,000 distinct CDR3 sequences, over 13% of them present only once. V lost 3 bases, J lost 5 bases, and 11 bases lay in between. CDR3 length equals 14 residues. Germline V gives CDR1 LNHDA, CDR2 SQIVND (reference sequence). Sequences were obtained from blood. The rearrangement links TRBV19 to TRBJ1-5, with unresolved D. This sequence was found in a man between 45 and 60 years old with Graves' ophthalmopathy. The DNA of the CDR3 is TGTGCCAGTAGTATTGATGGACCATATCAGCCCCAGCATTTT. The encoded protein is CASSIDGPYQPQHF.